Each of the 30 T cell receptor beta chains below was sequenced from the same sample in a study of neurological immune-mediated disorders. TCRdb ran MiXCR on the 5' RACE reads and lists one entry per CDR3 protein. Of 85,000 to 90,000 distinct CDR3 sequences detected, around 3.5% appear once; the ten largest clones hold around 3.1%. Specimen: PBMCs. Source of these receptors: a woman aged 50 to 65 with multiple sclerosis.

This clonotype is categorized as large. The CDR3 DNA follows: TGTGCCAGCGCCATAGTGGGGGTAAATGAAAACATTCAGTACTTC. It codes for CASAIVGVNENIQYF. This sequence joins TRBV7-9 and TRBJ2-4, with D perhaps being TRBD1 or TRBD2 (5 bases each). Germline-derived CDR1 and CDR2 are SEHNR and FQNEAQ (reference sequence). The CDR3 runs 15 residues. The germline V and J ends were trimmed by 8 bases and 5 bases, with 19 bases remaining between them.

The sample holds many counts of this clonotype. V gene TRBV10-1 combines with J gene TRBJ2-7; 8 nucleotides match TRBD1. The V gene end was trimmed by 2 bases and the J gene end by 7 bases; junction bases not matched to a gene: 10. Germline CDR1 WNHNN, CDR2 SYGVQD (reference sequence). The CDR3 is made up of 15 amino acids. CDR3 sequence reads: CASSEPDRDVLEQYF. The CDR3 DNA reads TGCGCCAGCAGTGAGCCGGACAGGGATGTCCTGGAGCAGTACTTC.

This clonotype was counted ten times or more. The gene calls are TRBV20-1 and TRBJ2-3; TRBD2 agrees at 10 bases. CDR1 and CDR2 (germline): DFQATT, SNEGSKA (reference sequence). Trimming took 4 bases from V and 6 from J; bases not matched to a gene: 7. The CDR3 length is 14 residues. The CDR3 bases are TGCAGTGCTATCAGCGGGGGGGCAGGGGATACGCAGTATTTT. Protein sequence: CSAISGGAGDTQYF.

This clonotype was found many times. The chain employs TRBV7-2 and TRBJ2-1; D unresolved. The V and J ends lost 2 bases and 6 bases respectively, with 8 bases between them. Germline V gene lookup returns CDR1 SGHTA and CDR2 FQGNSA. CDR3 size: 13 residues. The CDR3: CASSLSRLNEQFF. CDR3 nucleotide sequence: TGTGCCAGCAGCTTAAGCAGGCTCAATGAGCAGTTCTTC.

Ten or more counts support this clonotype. The CDR3 protein is CASTTGVRNEQFF. For the CDR3, the DNA is TGTGCCAGCACTACAGGGGTTAGGAATGAGCAGTTCTTC. The chain links TRBV12-3 or TRBV12-4 to TRBJ2-1, with 7 bases fitting TRBD1. V shed 7 bases and J 7 bases; nucleotides not matched to a gene: 7. The CDR3 is 13 residues long.

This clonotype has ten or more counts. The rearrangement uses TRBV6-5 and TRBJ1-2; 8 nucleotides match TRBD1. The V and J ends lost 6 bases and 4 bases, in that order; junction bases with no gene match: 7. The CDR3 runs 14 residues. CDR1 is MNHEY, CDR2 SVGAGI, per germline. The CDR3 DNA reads TGTGCCAGCAGGCCAGGGGGCATGGGCTATGGCTACACCTTC. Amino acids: CASRPGGMGYGYTF.

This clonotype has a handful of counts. CDR3 sequence reads: CASSAKYWLASEQFF. The CDR3 region has the DNA TGCGCCAGCAGCGCGAAATACTGGTTAGCCAGTGAGCAGTTCTTC. The genes are TRBV5-1 and TRBJ2-1; no reliable D call. V lost 4 bases to trimming and J lost 9 bases, with 20 bases between them. The CDR3 is made up of 15 amino acids. CDR1 and CDR2 from the germline V gene are SGHRS and YFSETQ.

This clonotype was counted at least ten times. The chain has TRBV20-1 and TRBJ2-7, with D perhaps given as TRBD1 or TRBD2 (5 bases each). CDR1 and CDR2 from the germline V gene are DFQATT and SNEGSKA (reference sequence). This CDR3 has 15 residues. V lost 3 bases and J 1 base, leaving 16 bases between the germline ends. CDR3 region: CSASRGEGLSYEQYF. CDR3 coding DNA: TGCAGTGCTAGCCGGGGCGAAGGTCTATCCTACGAGCAGTACTTC.

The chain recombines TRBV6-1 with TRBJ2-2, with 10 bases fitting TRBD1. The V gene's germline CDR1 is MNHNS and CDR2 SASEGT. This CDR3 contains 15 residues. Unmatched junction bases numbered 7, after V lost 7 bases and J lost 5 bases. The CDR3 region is CASIWDRGRTGELFF. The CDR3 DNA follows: TGTGCCAGCATCTGGGACAGGGGTCGAACCGGGGAGCTGTTTTTT.

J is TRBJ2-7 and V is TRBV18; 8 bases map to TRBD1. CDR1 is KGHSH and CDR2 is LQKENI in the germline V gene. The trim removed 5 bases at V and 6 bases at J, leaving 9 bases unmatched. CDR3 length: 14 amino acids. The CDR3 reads CASSTDRVGSEQYF. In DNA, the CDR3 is TGTGCCAGCTCAACGGACAGGGTTGGGAGCGAGCAGTACTTC.

In DNA, the CDR3 is TGCAGTGCTAGAGGAAGAACCTACGAGCAGTACTTC. It codes for CSARGRTYEQYF. V usage is TRBV20-1 and J usage is TRBJ2-7, with D uncertain. The germline V and J ends were trimmed by 1 base and 2 bases, with 6 bases remaining between them. From germline, CDR1 is DFQATT and CDR2 SNEGSKA (reference sequence). This CDR3 is 12 amino acids long.

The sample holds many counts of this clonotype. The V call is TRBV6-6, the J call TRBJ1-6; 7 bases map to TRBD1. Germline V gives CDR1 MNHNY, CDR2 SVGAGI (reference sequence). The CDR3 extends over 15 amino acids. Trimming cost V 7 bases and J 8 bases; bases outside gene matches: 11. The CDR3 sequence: CASKPTGVGDSPLHF. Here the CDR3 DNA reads TGTGCCAGCAAGCCAACAGGGGTGGGAGATTCACCCCTCCACTTT.

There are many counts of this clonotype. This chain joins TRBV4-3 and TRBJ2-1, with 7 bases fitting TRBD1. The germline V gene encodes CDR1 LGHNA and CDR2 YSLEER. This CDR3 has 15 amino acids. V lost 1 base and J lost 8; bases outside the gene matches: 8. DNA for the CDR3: TGCGCCAGCAGCCAAGCCCGGGACAGAAGGGATGAGCAGTTCTTC. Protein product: CASSQARDRRDEQFF.

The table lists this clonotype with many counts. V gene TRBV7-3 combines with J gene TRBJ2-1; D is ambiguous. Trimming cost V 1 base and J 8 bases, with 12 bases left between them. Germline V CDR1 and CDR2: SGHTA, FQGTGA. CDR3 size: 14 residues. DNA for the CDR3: TGTGCCAGCAGCTTAAATTTTTCTCGCGATGAGCAGTTCTTC. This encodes CASSLNFSRDEQFF. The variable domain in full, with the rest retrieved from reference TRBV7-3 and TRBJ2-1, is GAGVSQTPSNKVTEKGKYVELRCDPISGHTALYWYRQSLGQGPEFLIYFQGTGAADDSGLPNDRFFAVRPEGSVSTLKIQRTERGDSAVYLCASSLNFSRDEQFFGPGTRLTVL.

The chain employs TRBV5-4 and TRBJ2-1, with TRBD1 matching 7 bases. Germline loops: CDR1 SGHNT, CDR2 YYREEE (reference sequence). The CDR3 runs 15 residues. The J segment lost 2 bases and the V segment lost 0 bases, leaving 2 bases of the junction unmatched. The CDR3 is CASSLDRGPYNEQFF. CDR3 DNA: TGTGCCAGCAGCTTGGACAGGGGTCCCTACAATGAGCAGTTCTTC.

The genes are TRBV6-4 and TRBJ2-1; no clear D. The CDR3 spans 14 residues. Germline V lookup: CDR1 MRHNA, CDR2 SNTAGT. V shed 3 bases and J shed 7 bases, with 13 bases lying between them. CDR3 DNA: TGTGCCAGCAGTGATGGTGCTCGGTGGAATGAGCAGTTCTTC. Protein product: CASSDGARWNEQFF.

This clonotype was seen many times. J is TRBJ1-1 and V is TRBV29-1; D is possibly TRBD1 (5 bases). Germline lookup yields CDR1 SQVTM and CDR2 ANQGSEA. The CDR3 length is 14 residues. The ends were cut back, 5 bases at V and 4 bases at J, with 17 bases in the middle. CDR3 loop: CSVTRGGWSTEAFF. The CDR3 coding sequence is TGCAGCGTTACCCGGGGGGGATGGAGCACTGAAGCTTTCTTT.

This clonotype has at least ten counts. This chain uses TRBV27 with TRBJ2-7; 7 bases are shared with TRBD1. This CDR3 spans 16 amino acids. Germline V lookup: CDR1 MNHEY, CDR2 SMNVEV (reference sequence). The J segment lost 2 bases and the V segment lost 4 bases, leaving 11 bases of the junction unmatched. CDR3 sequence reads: CASSYSTGQIPYEQYF. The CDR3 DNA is TGTGCCAGCAGTTACTCGACAGGGCAAATTCCCTACGAGCAGTACTTC.

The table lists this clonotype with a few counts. CDR3 amino acids: CASSLYRGANTGELFF. CDR3 DNA: TGTGCCAGCAGCTTGTACAGGGGCGCGAACACCGGGGAGCTGTTTTTT. The V call is TRBV7-6, the J call TRBJ2-2; 7 bases match TRBD1. The CDR3 extends over 16 amino acids. Germline V lookup: CDR1 SGHVS, CDR2 FNYEAQ. V was clipped by 3 bases and J by 0 bases; unmatched bases: 4.

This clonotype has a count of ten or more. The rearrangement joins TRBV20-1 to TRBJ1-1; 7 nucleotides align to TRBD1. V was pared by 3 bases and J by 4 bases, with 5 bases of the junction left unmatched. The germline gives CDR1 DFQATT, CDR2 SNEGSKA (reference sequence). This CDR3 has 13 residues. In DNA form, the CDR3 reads TGCAGTGCTAGGAGGGGGCTGGGCACTGAAGCTTTCTTT. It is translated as CSARRGLGTEAFF.

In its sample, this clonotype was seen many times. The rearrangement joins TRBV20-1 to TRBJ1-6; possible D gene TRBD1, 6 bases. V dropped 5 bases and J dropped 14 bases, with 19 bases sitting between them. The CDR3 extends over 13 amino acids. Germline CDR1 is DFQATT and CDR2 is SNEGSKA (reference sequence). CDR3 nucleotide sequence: TGCAGTGCTGCAGGACAGTTTGGTGGAACCCTCCACTTT. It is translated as CSAAGQFGGTLHF.

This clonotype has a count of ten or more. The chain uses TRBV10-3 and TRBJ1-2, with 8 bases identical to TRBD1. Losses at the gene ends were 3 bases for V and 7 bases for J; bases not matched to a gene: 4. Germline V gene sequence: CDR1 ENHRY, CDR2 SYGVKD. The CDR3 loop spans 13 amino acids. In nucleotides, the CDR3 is TGTGCCATCAGTGAACCCGGGACAGGTGGCTACACCTTC. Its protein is CAISEPGTGGYTF.

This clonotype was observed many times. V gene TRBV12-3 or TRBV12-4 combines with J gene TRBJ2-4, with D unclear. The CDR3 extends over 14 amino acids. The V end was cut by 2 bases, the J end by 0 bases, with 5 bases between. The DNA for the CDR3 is TGTGCCAGCAGTTTAACATTAGCCAAAAACATTCAGTACTTC. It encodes CASSLTLAKNIQYF.

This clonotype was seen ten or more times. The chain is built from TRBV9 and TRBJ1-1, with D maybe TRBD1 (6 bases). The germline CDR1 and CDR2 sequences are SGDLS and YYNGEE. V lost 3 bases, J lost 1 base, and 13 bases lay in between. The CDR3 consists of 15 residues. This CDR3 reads CASSATGFANTEAFF. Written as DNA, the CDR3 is TGTGCCAGCAGCGCTACAGGGTTTGCGAACACTGAAGCTTTCTTT. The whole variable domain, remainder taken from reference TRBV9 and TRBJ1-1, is DSGVTQTPKHLITATGQRVTLRCSPRSGDLSVYWYQQSLDQGLQFLIQYYNGEERAKGNILERFSAQQFPDLHSELNLSSLELGDSALYFCASSATGFANTEAFFGQGTRLTVV.

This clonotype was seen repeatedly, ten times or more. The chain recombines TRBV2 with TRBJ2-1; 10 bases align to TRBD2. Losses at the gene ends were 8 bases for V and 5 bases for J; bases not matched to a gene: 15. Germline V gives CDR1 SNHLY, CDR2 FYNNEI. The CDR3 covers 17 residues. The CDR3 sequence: CASVPPLLAGVNNEQFF. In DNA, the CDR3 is TGTGCCAGCGTGCCCCCCCTCCTAGCGGGGGTGAACAATGAGCAGTTCTTC.

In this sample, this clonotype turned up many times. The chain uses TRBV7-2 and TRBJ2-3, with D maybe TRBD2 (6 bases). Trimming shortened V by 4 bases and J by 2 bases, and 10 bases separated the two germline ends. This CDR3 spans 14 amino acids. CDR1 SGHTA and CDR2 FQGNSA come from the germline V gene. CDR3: CASSSAGTTDTQYF. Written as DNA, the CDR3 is TGTGCCAGCAGCTCGGCGGGGACCACAGATACGCAGTATTTT.

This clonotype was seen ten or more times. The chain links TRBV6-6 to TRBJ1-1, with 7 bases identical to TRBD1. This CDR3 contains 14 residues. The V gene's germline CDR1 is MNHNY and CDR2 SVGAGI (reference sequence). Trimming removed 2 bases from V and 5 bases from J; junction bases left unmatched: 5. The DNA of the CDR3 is TGTGCCAGCAGTTACGGGTCAGGGGGGACTGAAGCTTTCTTT. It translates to CASSYGSGGTEAFF.

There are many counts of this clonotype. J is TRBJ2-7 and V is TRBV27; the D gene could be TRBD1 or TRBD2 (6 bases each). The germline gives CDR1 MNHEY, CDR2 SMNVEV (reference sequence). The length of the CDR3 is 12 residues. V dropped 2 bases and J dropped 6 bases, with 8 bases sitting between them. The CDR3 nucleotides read TGTGCCAGCAGTTTACGGGGGCGCGAGCAGTACTTC. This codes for CASSLRGREQYF.

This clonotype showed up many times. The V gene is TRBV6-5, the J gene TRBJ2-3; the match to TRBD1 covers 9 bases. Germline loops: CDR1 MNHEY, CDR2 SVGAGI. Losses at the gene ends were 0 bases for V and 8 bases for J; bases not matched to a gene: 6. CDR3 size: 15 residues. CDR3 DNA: TGTGCCAGCAGTTACTCGGACAGGGGACGTGGTACGCAGTATTTT. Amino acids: CASSYSDRGRGTQYF.

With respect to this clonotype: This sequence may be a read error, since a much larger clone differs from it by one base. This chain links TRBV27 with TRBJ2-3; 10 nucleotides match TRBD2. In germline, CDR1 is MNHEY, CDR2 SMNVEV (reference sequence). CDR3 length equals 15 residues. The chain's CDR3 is CASSSGGRGTDKQYF. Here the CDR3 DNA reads TGTGCCAGCTCTAGCGGGGGCCGAGGCACAGATAAGCAGTATTTT.